This entry lists 11 T cell receptor beta chains sequenced from one sample in a study of shared clonotypes between healthy human individuals. Libraries were prepared by immunoSEQ multiplex PCR; TCRdb keeps only in-frame clonotypes and omits some of them. The sample consists of about 2.3 million clones, roughly 92% of them appearing once. Sequencing used naive CD4+ T cells from PBMCs. Stated subset: CD45RA+ positively selected. The receptor set was obtained from a man between 18 and 35 years old in good health. Some clones in this sample may be carry-over from other donors' samples.

This rearrangement joins TRBV5-4 to TRBJ2-3, with 7 bases lining up with TRBD2. V was clipped by 0 bases and J by 2 bases; unmatched bases: 9. Germline V gene sequence: CDR1 SGHNT, CDR2 YYREEE (reference sequence). This CDR3 is 17 amino acids long. DNA of the CDR3: TGTGCCAGCAGCTTGGAAAGCGGGAACTACCTCACAGATACGCAGTATTTT. Its translation is CASSLESGNYLTDTQYF.

Only one count was recorded for this clone. This chain links TRBV5-1 with TRBJ1-2, with D possibly TRBD1 on 6 matching bases. The V gene's germline CDR1 is SGHRS and CDR2 YFSETQ. CDR3 length: 16 amino acids. V lost 3 bases and J 4 bases, leaving 19 bases between the germline ends. The chain's CDR3 is CASSSEPGQPSYGYTF. CDR3 nucleotide sequence: TGCGCCAGCAGCTCAGAACCGGGACAACCTTCCTATGGCTACACCTTC.

The V gene is TRBV28, the J gene TRBJ2-1; maybe TRBD2 (6 bases). V lost 4 bases and J 8 bases, leaving 15 bases between the germline ends. The V gene's germline CDR1 is MDHEN and CDR2 SYDVKM. The length of the CDR3 is 14 residues. The CDR3 DNA reads TGTGCCAGCAGTTGGGGCAGGAGGAGGGATGAGCAGTTCTTC. Its protein is CASSWGRRRDEQFF.

The chain joins TRBV27 to TRBJ2-3; no clear D gene. Trimming cost V 6 bases and J 6 bases, with 10 bases left between them. CDR1 and CDR2 (germline): MNHEY, SMNVEV (reference sequence). The CDR3 is made up of 12 amino acids. CDR3 nucleotides: TGTGCCAGCAGGTCTTCTGGGGATACGCAGTATTTT. This gives the protein CASRSSGDTQYF.

The chain uses TRBV7-2 and TRBJ2-7, with 7 positions matching TRBD2. Germline V gene data show CDR1 as SGHTA and CDR2 as FQGNSA. Germline trimming cut 5 bases from V and 3 bases from J; bases unmatched to any gene: 13. The CDR3 consists of 16 residues. The CDR3 loop reads CASSPAGASGYYEQYF. The CDR3 region has the DNA TGTGCCAGCAGCCCGGCCGGGGCTAGCGGATACTACGAGCAGTACTTC. Together with reference TRBV7-2 and TRBJ2-7, the CDR3 gives the full variable domain: GAGVSQSPSNKVTEKGKDVELRCDPISGHTALYWYRQSLGQGLEFLIYFQGNSAPDKSGLPSDRFSAERTGGSVSTLTIQRTQQEDSAVYLCASSPAGASGYYEQYFGPGTRLTVT.

This chain connects TRBV4-1 to TRBJ2-2; 11 bases line up with TRBD2. This CDR3 has 17 amino acids. Germline V lookup: CDR1 MGHRA, CDR2 YSYEKL. V was pared by 0 bases and J by 4 bases, with 4 bases of the junction left unmatched. CDR3 protein: CASSQEKTSGTTGELFF. CDR3 DNA sequence: TGCGCCAGCAGCCAAGAGAAGACTAGCGGGACCACCGGGGAGCTGTTTTTT.

This clone was found once. The genes are TRBV19 and TRBJ1-4, with a weak D call TRBD1 (6 bases). The V and J ends lost 8 bases and 11 bases respectively, with 18 bases between them. This CDR3 has 13 residues. Looked up from germline, CDR1 is LNHDA and CDR2 is SQIVND (reference sequence). CDR3 loop: CASHQTGIGKLFF. The CDR3 DNA sequence: TGTGCCAGTCACCAAACAGGGATAGGTAAACTGTTTTTT. The complete variable domain, with remaining parts taken from reference TRBV19 and TRBJ1-4, reads DGGITQSPKYLFRKEGQNVTLSCEQNLNHDAMYWYRQDPGQGLRLIYYSQIVNDFQKGDIAEGYSVSREKKESFPLTVTSAQKNPTAFYLCASHQTGIGKLFFGSGTQLSVL.

This clone occurred once. The rearrangement links TRBV5-8 to TRBJ2-1, with D uncertain. The CDR3 has 16 amino acids. Trimming pared 4 bases from V and 3 bases from J, leaving 17 bases between. Looked up from germline, CDR1 is SGHTS and CDR2 is YDEGEE. CDR3 bases: TGTGCCAGCAGCCCGATAACTAACTCGGTCTACAATGAGCAGTTCTTC. Its protein is CASSPITNSVYNEQFF.

This chain links TRBV4-1 with TRBJ2-5; 8 bases agree with TRBD1. The DNA end lines up better with TRBJ2-7; the J call may be wrong. The CDR3 length is 15 residues. The germline V gene encodes CDR1 MGHRA and CDR2 YSYEKL. The CDR3: CASSQTGGQTYEQYF. The CDR3 DNA sequence: TGCGCCAGCAGCCAAACAGGGGGTCAAACCTACGAGCAGTACTTC.

J is TRBJ2-1 and V is TRBV5-8; 7 nucleotides align to TRBD1. This CDR3 contains 14 residues. V lost 7 bases to trimming and J lost 4 bases; unmatched junction nucleotides: 8. Germline V gene sequence: CDR1 SGHTS, CDR2 YDEGEE. The CDR3 spells CASPPGQWYNEQFF. CDR3 nucleotides: TGTGCCAGCCCTCCGGGACAGTGGTACAATGAGCAGTTCTTC.

The genes are TRBV30 and TRBJ1-2; D is ambiguous. CDR3 length: 13 amino acids. V dropped 3 bases and J dropped 7 bases, with 15 bases sitting between them. Germline lookup yields CDR1 GTSNPN and CDR2 SVGIG (reference sequence). Written as DNA, the CDR3 is TGTGCCTGGAGCAGGCTGCAGAAGGGTGGCTACACCTTC. It codes for CAWSRLQKGGYTF.